The clone carrying this TCR beta chain has at least ten counts. The sample belongs to a study of naive and memory T cell subsets. Amplification of ligated cDNA took four PCR rounds with SP2 and nested alpha and beta constant primers. Alpha and beta constant region primers primed reverse transcription for blood and skin samples. One entry per CDR3 protein, called by TCRdb with MiXCR from the UMI-ligation and nested PCR reads. The top ten clones hold over 3% of a sample with about 30,000 distinct CDR3 sequences, 6.5% to 8% of them seen once. With 7 bases clipped from V and 8 bases from J, the junction kept 7 bases outside the gene matches. Germline V CDR1 and CDR2: LGHNT, FRNRAP. CDR3 size: 14 residues. Treatment: skin biopsy from PPD injection site in Mantoux-positive individual. An oligonucleotide containing a UMI was ligated to the 3' end of TCR cDNA. Individuals with a positive Mantoux test gave biopsies from PPD-injected skin. Cells were not sorted; total RNA input targeted roughly 1 to 1000 ng.

V gene TRBV12-5 combines with J gene TRBJ2-1, with TRBD2 matching over 11 bases. The sequence was obtained from an adult in good health. Sequencing used skin, obtained from a tuberculin skin test site. The CDR3 bases are TGTGCTAGTGTCCGGGGTAGCGGGGGGGATGAGCAGTTCTTC. Translating it yields CASVRGSGGDEQFF.